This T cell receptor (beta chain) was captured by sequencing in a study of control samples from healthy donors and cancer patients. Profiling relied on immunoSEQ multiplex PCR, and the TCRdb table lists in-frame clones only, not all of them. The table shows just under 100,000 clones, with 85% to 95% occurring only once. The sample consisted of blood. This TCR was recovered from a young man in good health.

CDR3 residues: CASSHRTRLAEYNEQFF. CDR3 coding DNA: TGCGCCAGCAGCCACAGGACCCGACTAGCGGAGTACAATGAGCAGTTCTTC. The chain couples TRBV4-1 to TRBJ2-1, with TRBD2 matching over 9 bases. J gave up 4 bases and V 3 bases, and 10 bases lay outside the gene matches. The CDR3 extends over 17 amino acids. Per germline, CDR1 MGHRA and CDR2 YSYEKL.